The entry below gives a single TCR beta chain sequence along with its context. Vbeta (60) and Jbeta (13) primers were used in the PCR. The protocol was immunoSEQ multiplex PCR, while the TCRdb copy is restricted to in-frame clones and leaves out a portion. This sample yields around 150,000 clones, of which roughly 80% are seen a single time; more than 3% belongs to the top ten. The data derive from a study of cytomegalovirus exposure and HLA in healthy donors. J gave up 2 bases and V 6 bases, and 3 bases lay outside the gene matches. Germline-derived CDR1 and CDR2 are GTSNPN and SVGIG (reference sequence). CDR3 size: 14 residues.

The receptor was derived from a male donor in good health and CMV-seronegative. Sequenced input: PBMCs. The chain has TRBV30 and TRBJ2-5, with 13 bases aligning to TRBD2. CDR3 amino acids: CACTLAGGQETQYF. The DNA of the CDR3 is TGTGCCTGTACACTAGCGGGAGGGCAAGAGACCCAGTACTTC.